This T cell receptor (beta chain) came from a study of blood T cell repertoires in COVID-19. Looking at the study overall: COVID-19 samples, acute and convalescent, were from the United States, Italy and Spain.

The assay was immunoSEQ multiplex PCR, and TCRdb's table has in-frame clones only and misses some. The data contain 150,000 to 200,000 clones, about 78% of them singletons. The CDR3 runs 15 residues. V gave up 3 bases and J gave up 2 bases; unmatched junction bases: 3. From germline, CDR1 is SGHVS and CDR2 FNYEAQ. Enrolled through a virtual design, the participants were between about 18 and 100 years of age and came from some 25 US areas. Researchers sorted participants into cohorts using their self-reported clinical history. Sequencing was done on a sample of PBMCs or T cells enriched from blood (not recorded which). This receptor was identified in a woman between 50 and 59 years old who had recovered from COVID-19. The V and J genes are TRBV7-6 and TRBJ2-5; 10 bases are shared with TRBD2. The CDR3: CASSFSGRSQETQYF. DNA of the CDR3: TGTGCCAGCAGCTTTAGCGGGAGGTCACAAGAGACCCAGTACTTC.